Below, 23 T cell receptor beta chains from the same sample are listed, as sequenced in a study of shared clonotypes between healthy human individuals. Measured with immunoSEQ multiplex PCR; TCRdb has only the in-frame clones, and not every one. The sample holds about 2 million clones, roughly 95% seen once. The naive CD8 population came from CD45RO-negative cells selected for CCR7, without terminally differentiated effector memory CD45RA+ cells. Sequenced: naive CD8+ T cells sorted from blood. The receptors here all came from a man between 18 and 35 years old in good health.

This chain links TRBV5-4 with TRBJ2-2; either TRBD1 or TRBD2 may supply D (5 bases each). V shed 3 bases and J shed 4 bases, with 10 bases lying between them. Germline CDR1 reads SGHNT; CDR2 reads YYREEE (reference sequence). The CDR3 runs 14 residues. In nucleotides, the CDR3 is TGTGCCAGCAGCTGGTCAGGGACCACCGGGGAGCTGTTTTTT. Its protein is CASSWSGTTGELFF.

The J gene is TRBJ2-1, the V gene TRBV6-5; D gene ambiguous. V dropped 0 bases and J dropped 6 bases, with 15 bases sitting between them. Germline CDR1 is MNHEY and CDR2 is SVGAGI. CDR3 length: 16 amino acids. The CDR3 spells CASSYSPGSALNEQFF. The CDR3 DNA sequence: TGTGCCAGCAGTTACTCACCGGGTTCTGCGCTCAATGAGCAGTTCTTC.

J is TRBJ1-2 and V is TRBV7-2; the D is unclear. CDR1 and CDR2 from the germline V gene are SGHTA and FQGNSA. There are 15 residues in the CDR3. Trimming took 4 bases from V and 7 from J, leaving 19 bases between them. The CDR3 here is CASSSNLDSSGGYTF. CDR3 sequence (DNA): TGTGCCAGCAGCTCGAACTTGGACTCCTCGGGTGGCTACACCTTC.

The chain employs TRBV7-9 and TRBJ1-1; 7 bases line up with TRBD1. CDR1 is SEHNR and CDR2 is FQNEAQ in the germline V gene (reference sequence). The CDR3 loop spans 15 amino acids. The junction had 11 bases not matched to a gene; V was cut back by 5 bases and J by 5 bases. The CDR3 DNA sequence: TGTGCCAGCAGCCCTCAACAGGGGTCGGAGACTGAAGCTTTCTTT. Translation: CASSPQQGSETEAFF.

This chain uses TRBV10-3 with TRBJ2-1; 12 bases map to TRBD2. Germline lookup yields CDR1 ENHRY and CDR2 SYGVKD. Trimming at V came to 6 bases and at J to 8 bases, leaving 8 bases not matched to a gene. This CDR3 comprises 15 residues. The CDR3 reads CAISLELAGGDEQFF. CDR3 nucleotides: TGTGCCATCAGCCTTGAACTAGCGGGGGGAGATGAGCAGTTCTTC.

The chain couples TRBV9 to TRBJ2-3, with 9 nucleotides matching TRBD2. The CDR3 is made up of 17 amino acids. The V segment lost 1 base and the J segment 0 bases; nucleotides outside the gene matches: 6. The germline gives CDR1 SGDLS, CDR2 YYNGEE. The CDR3 DNA is TGTGCCAGCAGCGTACTCCTAGCGGGGCCTAGCACAGATACGCAGTATTTT. It is translated as CASSVLLAGPSTDTQYF. The variable domain in full, completed from reference TRBV9 and TRBJ2-3, reads DSGVTQTPKHLITATGQRVTLRCSPRSGDLSVYWYQQSLDQGLQFLIQYYNGEERAKGNILERFSAQQFPDLHSELNLSSLELGDSALYFCASSVLLAGPSTDTQYFGPGTRLTVL.

The sample holds one count of this clone. J is TRBJ2-1 and V is TRBV7-9; a weak D match, TRBD2 (5 bases). The CDR3 loop spans 15 amino acids. Trimming took 4 bases from V and 2 from J, leaving 12 bases between them. Per germline, CDR1 SEHNR and CDR2 FQNEAQ (reference sequence). Written as DNA, the CDR3 is TGTGCCAGCAGCTCGCCCGCTAGCCCCTACAATGAGCAGTTCTTC. Translating gives CASSSPASPYNEQFF.

About this clone itself: The identical CDR3 is also encoded by other nucleotide sequences in the sample. The V gene is TRBV9, the J gene TRBJ1-1, with D tentatively TRBD1 (6 bases). Trimming took off 0 bases at V and 4 bases at J, with 10 bases between the two ends. The CDR3 is 14 residues long. CDR1 and CDR2 from the germline V gene are SGDLS and YYNGEE. The CDR3: CASSVEGGGTEAFF. DNA of the CDR3: TGTGCCAGCAGCGTAGAGGGGGGCGGCACTGAAGCTTTCTTT.

The rearrangement links TRBV11-1 to TRBJ2-1; D perhaps matches TRBD1 (5 bases). Germline lookup yields CDR1 SGHAT and CDR2 FQDESV (reference sequence). The CDR3 length is 15 residues. V lost 5 bases to trimming and J lost 3 bases, with 14 bases between them. CDR3 DNA sequence: TGTGCCAGCAGCCTAGGTGGGGCTTTCTACAATGAGCAGTTCTTC. Protein: CASSLGGAFYNEQFF.

This chain connects TRBV14 to TRBJ1-2; the D gene is possibly TRBD1 (5 bases). CDR1 is SGHDN, CDR2 FVKESK, per germline. The CDR3 extends over 16 amino acids. The ends were cut back, 4 bases at V and 4 bases at J, with 19 bases in the middle. CDR3 residues: CASSPDDSVFGYGYTF. CDR3 DNA sequence: TGTGCCAGCAGCCCGGACGACAGTGTATTTGGCTATGGCTACACCTTC. The variable domain in full, completed from reference TRBV14 and TRBJ1-2, reads EAGVTQFPSHSVIEKGQTVTLRCDPISGHDNLYWYRRVMGKEIKFLLHFVKESKQDESGMPNNRFLAERTGGTYSTLKVQPAELEDSGVYFCASSPDDSVFGYGYTFGSGTRLTVV.

The V and J genes are TRBV4-1 and TRBJ2-7; 9 nucleotides line up with TRBD1. Germline-derived CDR1 and CDR2 are MGHRA and YSYEKL. After removal of 1 base from V and 3 bases from J, the junction contained 4 bases not matched to a gene. The CDR3 is 15 amino acids. The CDR3 DNA is TGCGCCAGCAGCCAAGTCTGGGACAGGGACTACGAGCAGTACTTC. Translated, it gives CASSQVWDRDYEQYF.

This chain joins TRBV5-1 and TRBJ1-4; D unresolved. The V gene lost 3 bases and the J gene lost 7 bases, with 13 bases spanning the gap. Germline assignment: CDR1 SGHRS and CDR2 YFSETQ. The CDR3 runs 14 residues. Written as DNA, the CDR3 is TGCGCCAGCAGCTATGAGGGAGGAAGTGAAAAACTGTTTTTT. It specifies CASSYEGGSEKLFF. Using reference TRBV5-1 and TRBJ1-4 for the parts outside the CDR3, the full variable domain is KAGVTQTPRYLIKTRGQQVTLSCSPISGHRSVSWYQQTPGQGLQFLFEYFSETQRNKGNFPGRFSGRQFSNSRSEMNVSTLELGDSALYLCASSYEGGSEKLFFGSGTQLSVL.

This clone showed up just a few times. The V call is TRBV6-1, the J call TRBJ2-7; TRBD1 might be the D (6 bases). This CDR3 spans 14 amino acids. CDR1 and CDR2 (germline): MNHNS, SASEGT. V was trimmed by 6 bases and J by 0 bases, leaving 12 bases between them. The CDR3 sequence is CASRHRESSYEQYF. The CDR3 region has the DNA TGTGCCAGCAGACACAGGGAGAGCTCCTACGAGCAGTACTTC.

This chain connects TRBV5-1 to TRBJ1-1; D perhaps matches TRBD1 (5 bases). Trimming pared 1 base from V and 4 bases from J, leaving 14 bases between. This CDR3 region has 15 residues. CDR1 and CDR2 (germline): SGHRS, YFSETQ. This CDR3 is CASSLTGAVGTEAFF. In nucleotides, the CDR3 is TGCGCCAGCAGCTTGACCGGGGCGGTGGGCACTGAAGCTTTCTTT. The complete variable domain, with remaining parts taken from reference TRBV5-1 and TRBJ1-1, reads KAGVTQTPRYLIKTRGQQVTLSCSPISGHRSVSWYQQTPGQGLQFLFEYFSETQRNKGNFPGRFSGRQFSNSRSEMNVSTLELGDSALYLCASSLTGAVGTEAFFGQGTRLTVV.

This clone was picked up one time. The CDR3 bases are TGTGCCAGCAGTAGGCTAGCGGCCCCGGGGGATGAGCAGTTCTTC. Translating it yields CASSRLAAPGDEQFF. The V and J genes are TRBV7-2 and TRBJ2-1; 7 nucleotides agree with TRBD2. V lost 6 bases and J lost 8; bases outside the gene matches: 13. CDR1 SGHTA and CDR2 FQGNSA come from the germline V gene. CDR3 size: 15 residues.

The sample holds a few counts of this clone. The J gene is TRBJ2-5, the V gene TRBV2; D gene uncertain. Trimming cost V 3 bases and J 4 bases, with 3 bases left between them. Germline V gene lookup returns CDR1 SNHLY and CDR2 FYNNEI. The CDR3 has 11 amino acids. Here the CDR3 DNA reads TGTGCCAGCAGTGATCTAGAGACCCAGTACTTC. As protein: CASSDLETQYF.

The chain employs TRBV6-5 and TRBJ2-2; D call uncertain. The CDR3 is 15 residues long. CDR1 and CDR2 (germline): MNHEY, SVGAGI. Trimming shortened V by 0 bases and J by 2 bases, and 7 bases separated the two germline ends. The CDR3: CASSYSGYNTGELFF. The CDR3 coding sequence is TGTGCCAGCAGTTACTCGGGGTACAACACCGGGGAGCTGTTTTTT.

The genes are TRBV4-3 and TRBJ2-7; 9 bases fit TRBD2. Trimming at V came to 4 bases and at J to 1 base, leaving 2 bases not matched to a gene. Germline CDR1 reads LGHNA; CDR2 reads YSLEER. There are 14 residues in the CDR3. CDR3 bases: TGCGCCAGCAGCCTAGCGGGAGAGTCCTACGAGCAGTACTTC. This codes for CASSLAGESYEQYF.

Comment on this clone: This sample includes further DNA sequences coding for the same CDR3. The V call is TRBV27, the J call TRBJ2-7, with TRBD2 matching over 8 bases. CDR1 is MNHEY and CDR2 is SMNVEV in the germline V gene (reference sequence). J lost 3 bases, V lost 0 bases, and 4 bases had no gene match. This CDR3 comprises 15 residues. DNA for the CDR3: TGTGCCAGCAGTTTATCGCTAGCGGGTCTCTACGAGCAGTACTTC. Translating gives CASSLSLAGLYEQYF.

The chain carries TRBV13 and TRBJ1-4; unclear D gene. CDR1 and CDR2 (germline): PRHDT, FYEKMQ (reference sequence). This CDR3 is built from 15 residues. Deletions cut 5 bases from V and 3 bases from J, with 13 bases between. The CDR3, as DNA: TGTGCCAGCAGCACTACGGAGTACCCTAATGAAAAACTGTTTTTT. Its translation is CASSTTEYPNEKLFF. Full variable domain (rest looked up from reference TRBV13 and TRBJ1-4): AAGVIQSPRHLIKEKRETATLKCYPIPRHDTVYWYQQGPGQDPQFLISFYEKMQSDKGSIPDRFSAQQFSDYHSELNMSSLELGDSALYFCASSTTEYPNEKLFFGSGTQLSVL.

The chain recombines TRBV27 with TRBJ2-7; 9 positions match TRBD2. V lost 5 bases and J lost 2; bases outside the gene matches: 10. Looked up from germline, CDR1 is MNHEY and CDR2 is SMNVEV (reference sequence). There are 16 residues in the CDR3. The CDR3 protein is CASSERSGGTTYEQYF. CDR3 DNA sequence: TGTGCCAGCAGTGAACGGAGCGGGGGGACTACCTACGAGCAGTACTTC.

This chain uses TRBV4-1 with TRBJ2-7, with a weak D call TRBD2 (5 bases). V was trimmed by 2 bases and J by 4 bases, leaving 12 bases between them. Germline V gene sequence: CDR1 MGHRA, CDR2 YSYEKL. The CDR3 is 14 residues long. CDR3 in amino acids: CASSQPGERYEQYF. CDR3 sequence (DNA): TGCGCCAGCAGCCAACCTGGGGAGAGGTACGAGCAGTACTTC.

J is TRBJ2-3 and V is TRBV28; a weak D match, TRBD2 (6 bases). Germline V lookup: CDR1 MDHEN, CDR2 SYDVKM. Trimming took 2 bases from V and 4 from J, leaving 10 bases between them. This CDR3 comprises 14 residues. In nucleotides, the CDR3 is TGTGCCAGCAGTTTAAGTCTAGCGCCAGATACGCAGTATTTT. This sequence encodes CASSLSLAPDTQYF.